This TCR beta chain stems from a study of T cells after yellow fever vaccination. Study-level findings and limits: Clones that expanded after primary vaccination mostly reappeared after the booster (96% CD4, approximately 87% CD8).

It was through 5'RACE template switching that TCR cDNA was made, with a universal primer site and UMIs added. In TCRdb, the 5' RACE reads were re-called with MiXCR into one record per CDR3 protein. The table shows 150,000 to 200,000 distinct CDR3 sequences, with approximately 10% occurring only once. V dropped 0 bases and J dropped 6 bases, with 8 bases sitting between them. The CDR3 has 14 amino acids. In germline, CDR1 is MGHRA, CDR2 YSYEKL. This clonotype has just a few counts. The antigen is not known. The sequences come from CD8+ T cells sorted from PBMCs, collected 15 days after the yellow fever booster vaccination. This clonotype was sampled from a man aged 18 to 29 who received the YFV17D yellow fever vaccine. The chain couples TRBV4-1 to TRBJ2-2, with TRBD1 as a possible D gene (6 bases). CDR3 nucleotides: TGCGCCAGCAGCCAAGATTGGGGGCCCGGGGAGCTGTTTTTT. It specifies CASSQDWGPGELFF.